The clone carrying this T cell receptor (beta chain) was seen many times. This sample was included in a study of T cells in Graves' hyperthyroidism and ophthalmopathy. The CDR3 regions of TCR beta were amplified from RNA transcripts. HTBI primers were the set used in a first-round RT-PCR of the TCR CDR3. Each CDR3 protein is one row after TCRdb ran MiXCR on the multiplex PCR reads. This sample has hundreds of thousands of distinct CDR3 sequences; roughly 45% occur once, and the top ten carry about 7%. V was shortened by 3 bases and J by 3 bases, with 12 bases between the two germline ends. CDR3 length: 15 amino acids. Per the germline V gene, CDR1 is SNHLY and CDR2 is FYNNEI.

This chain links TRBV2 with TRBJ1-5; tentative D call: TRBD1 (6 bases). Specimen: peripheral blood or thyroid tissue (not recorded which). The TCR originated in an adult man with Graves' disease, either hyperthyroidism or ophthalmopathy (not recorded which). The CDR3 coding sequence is TGTGCCAGCAGTGACCGGACAGTCCCCAATCAGCCCCAGCATTTT. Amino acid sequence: CASSDRTVPNQPQHF.